This TCR beta chain was sequenced for a study of neurological immune-mediated disorders. PBMCs stored at -80 C, numbering 2 million, were the origin of the unsorted libraries. This clonotype was detected many times. Its antigen is not identified. V lost 1 base, J lost 1 base, and 6 bases stayed unmatched. Germline V gene data show CDR1 as KGHSH and CDR2 as LQKENI. The CDR3 contains 16 residues. In TCRdb, the 5' RACE reads were re-called with MiXCR into one record per CDR3 protein. Here the sample spans around 48,000 distinct CDR3 sequences, 10% being singletons. Study outcomes and limitations: TCR clonal expansion peaked in HTLV-1-associated myelopathy patients and was lowest in multiple sclerosis patients.

This sequence originates from a woman aged 40 to 50 with HTLV-1-associated myelopathy (HAM/TSP). V and J are TRBV18 and TRBJ2-5; 7 nucleotides line up with TRBD2. The sequenced sample was PBMCs. The CDR3 region has the DNA TGTGCCAGCTCACCACGGGCGGCTAGCGGCCAAGAGACCCAGTACTTC. Translating it yields CASSPRAASGQETQYF.